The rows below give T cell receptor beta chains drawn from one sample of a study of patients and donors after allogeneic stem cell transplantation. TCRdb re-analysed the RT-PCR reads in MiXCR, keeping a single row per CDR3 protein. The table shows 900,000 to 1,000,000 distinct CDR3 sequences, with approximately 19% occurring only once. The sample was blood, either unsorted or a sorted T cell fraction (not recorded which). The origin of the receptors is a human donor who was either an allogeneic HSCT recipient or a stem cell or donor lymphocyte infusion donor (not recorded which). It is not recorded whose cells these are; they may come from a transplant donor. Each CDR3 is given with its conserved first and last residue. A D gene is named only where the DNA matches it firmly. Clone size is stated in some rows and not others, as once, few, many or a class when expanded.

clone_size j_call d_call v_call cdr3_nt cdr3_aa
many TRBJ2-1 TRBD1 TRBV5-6 TGTGCCAGCAGCTGGGACAGGTCGCCTTACAATGAGCAGTTCTTC CASSWDRSPYNEQFF
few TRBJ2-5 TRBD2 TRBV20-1 TGCAGTGCTTCTCCGGGACTAGCGGGGGCCGAAGAGACCCAGTACTTC CSASPGLAGAEETQYF
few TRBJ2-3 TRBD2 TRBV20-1 TGCAGTGCTCCACTAGCGACTAGCACAGATACGCAGTATTTT CSAPLATSTDTQYF
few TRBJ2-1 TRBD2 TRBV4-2 TGTGCCAGCAGCCAAGGTGCTAGCGGGAGAGCTAGGTCCTACAATGAGCAGTTCTTC CASSQGASGRARSYNEQFF
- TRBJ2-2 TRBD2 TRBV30 TGTGCCTGGAGCCCACGACGGGTAGCGGGAGCCGGGGAGCTGTTTTTT CAWSPRRVAGAGELFF
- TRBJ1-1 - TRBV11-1 TGTGCCAGCAGCTTAGTTGGGACACACTTGAACACTGAAGCTTTCTTT CASSLVGTHLNTEAFF
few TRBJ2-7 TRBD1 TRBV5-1 TGCGCCAGCAGCTTCTCGGGACAGGGCTCCTACGAGCAGTACTTC CASSFSGQGSYEQYF
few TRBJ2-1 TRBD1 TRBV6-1 TGTGCCAGCAGCGAGAAAACAGGGGGCGCTAGAGAGTTCTTC CASSEKTGGAREFF
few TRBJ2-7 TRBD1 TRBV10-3 TGTGCCATCAGGGGACAGGGGACTTACTACGAGCAGTACTTC CAIRGQGTYYEQYF
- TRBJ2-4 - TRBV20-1 TGCAGTGCGCGTAACCGGCGATCTAAAAACATTCAGTACTTC CSARNRRSKNIQYF
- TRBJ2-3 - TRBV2 TGTGCCACGAACGCAGACGCAGGATTCACAGATACGCAGTATTTT CATNADAGFTDTQYF
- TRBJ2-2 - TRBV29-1 TGCAGCGTTGATCCGCCAGGGGCCGGCACCGGGGAGCTGTTTTTT CSVDPPGAGTGELFF
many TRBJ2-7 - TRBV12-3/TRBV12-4 TGTGCCAGCAGTTACGGGGATAAGAGCTCCTACGAGCAGTACTTC CASSYGDKSSYEQYF
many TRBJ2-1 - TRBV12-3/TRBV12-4 TGTGCCAGCCACCTCCACTCGGGGGTTAATGAGCAGTTCTTC CASHLHSGVNEQFF
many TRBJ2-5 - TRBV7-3 TGTGCCAGCAGTTTACAGGGAGCAGAGACCCAGTACTTC CASSLQGAETQYF
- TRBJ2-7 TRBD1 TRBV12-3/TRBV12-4 TGTGCCAGCAGCCCCTTTGGGACAGGGGGATACGAGCAGTACTTC CASSPFGTGGYEQYF
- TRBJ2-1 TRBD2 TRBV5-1 TGCGCCAGCAGCGTAGGGACTAGCAATCAACTTGAGCAGTTCTTC CASSVGTSNQLEQFF